A single sample is the source of the 19 T cell receptor beta chains below, sequenced in a study of T cells in Graves' hyperthyroidism and ophthalmopathy. Authors of the study amplified TCR beta CDR3 regions from RNA transcripts. An initial round of RT-PCR targeting the TCR CDR3 relied on the HTBI primer set. A single record per CDR3 protein comes from TCRdb applying MiXCR to the multiplex PCR reads. The sample includes more than 300,000 distinct CDR3 sequences, about 18% of them seen just once. The sequenced sample consisted of blood. These receptors were taken from a man between 18 and 35 years old with Graves' ophthalmopathy.

This clonotype turned up a few times. The chain carries TRBV18 and TRBJ1-1; 9 nucleotides match TRBD1. Germline V lookup: CDR1 KGHSH, CDR2 LQKENI. This CDR3 has 13 residues. The V and J ends lost 8 bases and 3 bases, in that order; junction bases with no gene match: 4. The CDR3 spells CASAQGADTEAFF. DNA of the CDR3: TGTGCCAGCGCACAGGGGGCTGACACTGAAGCTTTCTTT.

This clonotype was detected only a few times. The rearrangement joins TRBV6-1 to TRBJ1-5, with D uncertain. The CDR3 has 15 amino acids. Germline CDR1 is MNHNS and CDR2 is SASEGT. Trimming took 6 bases from V and 5 from J, leaving 17 bases between them. The DNA of the CDR3 is TGTGCCAGCAGAATCCACAGAAGGATATATCAGCCCCAGCATTTT. This encodes CASRIHRRIYQPQHF.

The table lists this clonotype with many counts. The rearrangement uses TRBV3-1 and TRBJ2-4, with D perhaps being TRBD1 or TRBD2 (5 bases each). The CDR3 loop spans 14 amino acids. Trimming stripped 4 bases from V and 7 bases from J, with 14 bases between. Per germline, CDR1 LGHDT and CDR2 YNNKEL (reference sequence). CDR3 region: CASSRRDGWNIQYF. In DNA form, the CDR3 reads TGTGCCAGCAGCCGCCGGGACGGATGGAACATTCAGTACTTC.

This sequence joins TRBV14 and TRBJ2-7, with 8 bases that match TRBD1. Losses at the gene ends were 4 bases for V and 3 bases for J; bases not matched to a gene: 5. CDR1 SGHDN and CDR2 FVKESK come from the germline V gene. This CDR3 region has 14 residues. The CDR3 DNA reads as TGTGCCAGCAGCCTTAGGGACAGGTTCTACGAGCAGTACTTC. It translates to CASSLRDRFYEQYF.

The table lists this clonotype with a count of one. This chain links TRBV12-3 or TRBV12-4 with TRBJ2-3; tentative D call: TRBD2 (5 bases). This CDR3 region has 16 residues. The V end was cut by 3 bases, the J end by 6 bases, with 19 bases between. The CDR3 region has the DNA TGTGCCAGCAGTTTCGTCGGCGGGCTCCCAACCGATACGCAGTATTTT. Translating gives CASSFVGGLPTDTQYF.

This clonotype was counted ten times or more. V usage is TRBV11-3 and J usage is TRBJ2-4, with 7 bases lining up with TRBD1. Per germline, CDR1 SGHNT and CDR2 YENEEA. The CDR3 consists of 14 residues. With V trimmed by 4 bases and J by 8 bases, 8 bases remained unmatched. The CDR3 nucleotides are TGTGCCAGCAGCTCCGGGACAGTTGCGTACATTCAGTACTTC. As protein: CASSSGTVAYIQYF.

The rearrangement uses TRBV7-9 and TRBJ2-1; D is undetermined. With 5 bases removed from V and 7 bases from J, the gap between germline ends came to 12 bases. Germline-derived CDR1 and CDR2 are SEHNR and FQNEAQ (reference sequence). The CDR3 sequence is 13 residues long. The CDR3 nucleotides read TGTGCCAGCAGCCTCTGGACCCCTAATGAGCAGTTCTTC. Its translation is CASSLWTPNEQFF.

A few counts support this clonotype. V usage is TRBV14 and J usage is TRBJ1-2; 7 positions match TRBD1. V was clipped by 1 base and J by 5 bases; unmatched bases: 10. The CDR3 totals 16 residues. Germline V CDR1 and CDR2: SGHDN, FVKESK. CDR3 region: CASSQAAPTGSYGYTF. CDR3 in DNA: TGTGCCAGCAGCCAAGCAGCCCCGACAGGGTCGTATGGCTACACCTTC.

This clonotype has only a few counts. The J gene is TRBJ1-1, the V gene TRBV5-1, with 8 bases identical to TRBD1. Germline values: CDR1 SGHRS, CDR2 YFSETQ. Losses at the gene ends were 6 bases for V and 4 bases for J; bases not matched to a gene: 8. The CDR3 has 14 amino acids. CDR3 sequence (DNA): TGCGCCAGCACCTTAACAGGGGGTATCACTGAAGCTTTCTTT. Encoded protein: CASTLTGGITEAFF.

The chain is built from TRBV20-1 and TRBJ2-3; 9 bases fit TRBD2. In germline, CDR1 is DFQATT, CDR2 SNEGSKA (reference sequence). V lost 3 bases, J lost 4 bases, and 8 bases stayed unmatched. CDR3 length: 15 residues. The CDR3 is CSASLRIAGADTQYF. In DNA, the CDR3 is TGCAGTGCTAGTTTAAGGATAGCGGGAGCAGATACGCAGTATTTT.

The rearrangement uses TRBV7-6 and TRBJ1-1, with 10 bases aligning to TRBD1. Losses at the gene ends were 5 bases for V and 1 base for J; bases not matched to a gene: 10. This CDR3 is built from 17 residues. Per the germline V gene, CDR1 is SGHVS and CDR2 is FNYEAQ. The CDR3, as DNA: TGTGCCAGCAGCCCCCGGACAGGGGGACTCACGAACACTGAAGCTTTCTTT. It translates to CASSPRTGGLTNTEAFF.

About this clonotype itself: As the CDR3 is not closed by the conserved phenylalanine or tryptophan, this likely results from a read error. This chain connects TRBV19 to TRBJ1-1, with D maybe TRBD1 (5 bases). The CDR3 spans 15 residues. V was cut by 7 bases and J by 1 base, with 16 bases left in between. CDR1 is LNHDA, CDR2 SQIVND, per germline (reference sequence). The DNA for the CDR3 is TGTGCCAGTATCTCCGGTGACAGAAGGAACACTGAAGCTTTCTCT. The encoded protein is CASISGDRRNTEAFS.

In regard to this clonotype: A single base separates this from a much larger clone, so it may be a read error. This chain uses TRBV11-3 with TRBJ1-2; D gene ambiguous. Between the trimmed V and J ends, which lost 3 bases and 4 bases, there was a span of 9 bases. This CDR3 has 13 amino acids. The germline CDR1 and CDR2 sequences are SGHNT and YENEEA. The CDR3 sequence: CASSFGDSYGYTF. CDR3 sequence (DNA): TGTGCCAGCAGCTTCGGCGATAGCTATGGCTACACCTTC.

This clonotype was detected ten times or more. The gene calls are TRBV6-1 and TRBJ1-2, with 7 bases identical to TRBD1. Germline lookup yields CDR1 MNHNS and CDR2 SASEGT. The J segment lost 3 bases and the V segment lost 8 bases, leaving 6 bases of the junction unmatched. This CDR3 has 13 residues. CDR3: CASARDRDYGYTF. In DNA form, the CDR3 reads TGTGCCAGCGCCAGGGACAGAGACTATGGCTACACCTTC.

Concerning this clonotype itself: Possible read error: a much larger clone is one base away. The V call is TRBV7-9, the J call TRBJ1-1, with a weak D call TRBD1 (6 bases). Germline V gene data show CDR1 as SEHNR and CDR2 as FQNEAQ (reference sequence). There are 13 residues in the CDR3. V was cut by 5 bases and J by 12 bases, with 19 bases left in between. CDR3 in DNA: TGTGCCAGCAGCACCGAACAGGGCCTTGGGACTTTCTTT. This translates into CASSTEQGLGTFF.

Concerning this clonotype: With a much larger clone just one base away, this may be a read error. CDR3 region: CASSQDTADTEYF. CDR3 coding DNA: TGTGCCAGCAGCCAAGATACCGCAGATACGGAGTATTTT. The chain is built from TRBV3-1 and TRBJ2-3; D unresolved. The germline V gene encodes CDR1 LGHDT and CDR2 YNNKEL (reference sequence). This CDR3 spans 13 amino acids.

This clonotype showed up many times. The chain recombines TRBV11-2 with TRBJ2-7, with D possibly TRBD1 on 6 matching bases. CDR1 is SGHAT, CDR2 FQNNGV, per germline. V gave up 3 bases and J gave up 2 bases, with 11 bases separating them. The CDR3 loop spans 14 amino acids. The CDR3 reads CASSFPGATYEQYF. The CDR3 DNA reads TGTGCCAGCAGCTTCCCAGGGGCGACCTACGAGCAGTACTTC.

This clonotype came up many times. V usage is TRBV11-3 and J usage is TRBJ2-5; 7 bases fit TRBD2. The V gene's germline CDR1 is SGHNT and CDR2 YENEEA. The CDR3 length is 13 residues. J was trimmed by 5 bases and V by 1 base; bases with no gene match: 1. The CDR3 DNA reads as TGTGCCAGCAGCTTAGGGGAGGGGGAGACCCAGTACTTC. It codes for CASSLGEGETQYF.

This clonotype was seen at least ten times. The chain recombines TRBV6-1 with TRBJ1-5; 10 nucleotides align to TRBD1. The CDR3 length is 16 residues. Germline lookup yields CDR1 MNHNS and CDR2 SASEGT. J lost 6 bases, V lost 1 base, and 6 bases had no gene match. Here the CDR3 reads CASSEETGGGGQPQHF. CDR3 DNA: TGTGCCAGCAGTGAAGAGACAGGGGGCGGCGGTCAGCCCCAGCATTTT.